This is a list of T cell receptor beta chains from one sample in a study of shared clonotypes between healthy human individuals. Here immunoSEQ multiplex PCR was the method, and the copy in TCRdb shows in-frame clones only, minus some. This table has 850,000 to 1,200,000 clones, around 76% appearing once. Source material: memory CD4+ T cells sorted from blood. All receptors derive from a man aged 18 to 29 in good health. The CDR3 runs from the conserved cysteine through the conserved F or W. A D gene is named only where the DNA matches it firmly. Part of the rows lack a size; the others show once, few, many or a class for expanded clones.

TRBJ2-6 TRBV28 - - TGTGCCAGTAGAAGCATCTCTGGGGCCAACGTCCTGACTTTC CASRSISGANVLTF
TRBJ1-4 TRBV30 - - TGTGCCTGGAGTGTCGGCTTATTCTATAGTGAAAAACTGTTTTTT CAWSVGLFYSEKLFF
TRBJ2-3 TRBV7-6 - - TGTGCCAGCAGCTCCCCAGCGGATACGCAGTATTTT CASSSPADTQYF
TRBJ2-1 TRBV20-1 - - TGCAGTGCTCCGTTCTACAATGAGCAGTTCTTC CSAPFYNEQFF
TRBJ1-5 TRBV18 - few TGTGCCAGCTCACCCGGACAGATCTACAATCAGCCCCAGCATTTT CASSPGQIYNQPQHF
TRBJ2-5 TRBV5-5 - - TGTGCCAGCAGCGTCACTCGGTACCAAGAGACCCAGTACTTC CASSVTRYQETQYF
TRBJ2-5 TRBV5-1 - few TGCGCCAGCAGCTTGTGGGCAGGGCACCAAGAGACCCAGTACTTC CASSLWAGHQETQYF
TRBJ2-1 TRBV30 - - TGTGCCTGGAGTGGGTACAATGAGCAGTTCTTC CAWSGYNEQFF
TRBJ2-5 TRBV5-8 TRBD2 - TGTGCCAGCAGCGCGACTAGCGGGTCACAAGAGACCCAGTACTTC CASSATSGSQETQYF
TRBJ2-2 TRBV6-1 - - TGTGCCAGCATCAGGGACCGCATAGGGGAGCTGTTTTTT CASIRDRIGELFF
TRBJ1-1 TRBV29-1 - - TGCAGCGTTGGGTGGGGGGGTAACACTGAAGCTTTCTTT CSVGWGGNTEAFF
TRBJ2-7 TRBV7-9 - - TGTGCCAGCAGCCCCAAGTCCAGGGCGTACGAGCAGTACTTC CASSPKSRAYEQYF
TRBJ1-1 TRBV5-4 - - TGTGCCAGCAGCTTGGCTGGAGGGGATCTCAAGGGGGAAGCTTTCTTT CASSLAGGDLKGEAFF
TRBJ2-5 TRBV19 - - TGTGCCAGTAGTATAGTCGGGACGGCCGACGAGACCCAGTACTTC CASSIVGTADETQYF
TRBJ2-1 TRBV9 TRBD2 - TGTGCCAGCAGCCCACGACTAGCGGGCAATGAGCAGTTCTTC CASSPRLAGNEQFF
TRBJ2-3 TRBV5-1 - once TGCGCCAGCAGCTTAAACCCCCTCGGGACAGATACGCAGTATTTT CASSLNPLGTDTQYF
TRBJ1-1 TRBV29-1 - many TGCAGCGTAGGTGAGGGGCCGAAACAAGACACTGAAGCTTTCTTT CSVGEGPKQDTEAFF
TRBJ2-1 TRBV11-2 TRBD2 once TGTGCCAGCAGCCCACTAGCGGGGAGTTTCTACAATGAGCAGTTCTTC CASSPLAGSFYNEQFF
TRBJ2-2 TRBV6-5 TRBD1 - TGTGCCAGCAGTTCTACCGGGACAGTGAACACCGGGGAGCTGTTTTTT CASSSTGTVNTGELFF
TRBJ1-1 TRBV19 - - TGTGCCAGTGGACCGGGACTCGTGCCCACTGAAGCTTTCTTT CASGPGLVPTEAFF
TRBJ2-2 TRBV11-3 TRBD2 few TGTGCCAGCAGCTCACCCCATAGCGGGGGGGGGAACACCGGGGAGCTGTTTTTT CASSSPHSGGGNTGELFF
TRBJ2-5 TRBV10-1 TRBD2 - TGCGCCAGCAGTGAGTCGGGGACTAAAGAGACCCAGTACTTC CASSESGTKETQYF
TRBJ2-3 TRBV4-2 TRBD2 many TGTGCCAGCAGCCAACTAGCGGGGGGTGGAGATACGCAGTATTTT CASSQLAGGGDTQYF
TRBJ2-7 TRBV5-1 - once TGCGCCAGCAGCCCAGCGAGGAGCGCGTCCTACGAGCAGTACTTC CASSPARSASYEQYF
TRBJ1-6 TRBV19 - - TGTGCCAGTACGGACTCCAGGGATTCACCCCTCCACTTT CASTDSRDSPLHF
TRBJ1-2 TRBV18 TRBD1 - TGTGCCAGCTCACCTAGACAGGGTGACGACTATGGCTACACCTTC CASSPRQGDDYGYTF
TRBJ2-3 TRBV2 - - TGTGCCAGCAGGATAGACTCTCAGCGCGATACGCAGTATTTT CASRIDSQRDTQYF
TRBJ2-3 TRBV28 - - TGTGCCAGCAGTCCCCCTAGGCTGAGGGGACCCACAGATACGCAGTATTTT CASSPPRLRGPTDTQYF
TRBJ1-6 TRBV11-2 - - TGTGCCAGCAGCCACTACTTGTGGCAGGGATATAATTCACCCCTCCACTTT CASSHYLWQGYNSPLHF
TRBJ1-6 TRBV7-8 TRBD1 - TGTGCCAGCAGCCGGGACAGGGGGAAGAATTCACCCCTCCACTTT CASSRDRGKNSPLHF
TRBJ2-1 TRBV7-8 TRBD1 - TGTGCCAGCAGCCCCAAAAACAGGGGACGTGACAATGAGCAGTTCTTC CASSPKNRGRDNEQFF
TRBJ2-7 TRBV6-1 - - TGTGCCAGCAGTGTGAAGGGACGAGCCTACGAGCAGTACTTC CASSVKGRAYEQYF
TRBJ2-7 TRBV5-6 - few TGTGCCAGCAGCCGCTTCTACGAGCAGTACTTC CASSRFYEQYF
TRBJ2-7 TRBV11-2 - - TGTGCCAGCAGCTTAGATGTGACAGCGGGGCAGTACTTC CASSLDVTAGQYF
TRBJ1-6 TRBV5-1 - - TGCGCCAGCAGCTTGGAATCGGGGGCTCGGAATTCACCCCTCCACTTT CASSLESGARNSPLHF
TRBJ2-7 TRBV11-2 TRBD2 - TGTGCCAGCAGGGGACTAGCGGGAGGACTCGAGCAGTACTTC CASRGLAGGLEQYF
TRBJ2-5 TRBV7-2 - once TGTGCCAGCAGCCGTGGGACTTCGGGGGAGACCCAGTACTTC CASSRGTSGETQYF
TRBJ2-6 TRBV27 - - TGTGCCAGCAAAGTTACGGGTTCTGGGGCCAACGTCCTGACTTTC CASKVTGSGANVLTF
TRBJ1-5 TRBV30 TRBD1 - TGTGCCTGGAGTCAGGGGGGGTCGGCTCAGCCCCAGCATTTT CAWSQGGSAQPQHF
TRBJ1-1 TRBV7-2 - - TGTGCCAGCAGCCGTGAGAGGGCTGGCACTGAAGCTTTCTTT CASSRERAGTEAFF
TRBJ1-2 TRBV28 - - TGTGCCAGCAGTCCGGTCCGGGGGCATTATGGCTACACCTTC CASSPVRGHYGYTF
TRBJ2-7 TRBV6-1 - - TGTGCCAGCAGTGAAGATGTCAGATCCTACGAGCAGTACTTC CASSEDVRSYEQYF
TRBJ2-7 TRBV6-6 TRBD1 - TGTGCCAGCAGATATCGAGGGGGCCACGAGCAGTACTTC CASRYRGGHEQYF
TRBJ2-5 TRBV7-8 TRBD2 - TGTGCCAGCAGCTACCTGACTAGCGGACAAGAGACCCAGTACTTC CASSYLTSGQETQYF
TRBJ2-7 TRBV5-1 - - TGCGCCAGCAGCTCCAGCTTTAACCACTACGAGCAGTACTTC CASSSSFNHYEQYF
TRBJ2-7 TRBV9 - - TGTGCCAGCAGCGCGGGGGACAGTAGACCCTACGAGCAGTACTTC CASSAGDSRPYEQYF
TRBJ1-3 TRBV19 - - TGTGCCAGTAGTATCGGATGGAGAAGCTCTGGAAACACCATATATTTT CASSIGWRSSGNTIYF
TRBJ2-2 TRBV7-3 TRBD2 - TGTGCCAGCAGCTCAGTCAGCGGGGGGAAAACCGGGGAGCTGTTTTTT CASSSVSGGKTGELFF
TRBJ2-5 TRBV2 TRBD1 - TGTGCCAGCAGTGTCGGGGGACAGGGTGACTTC CASSVGGQGDF
TRBJ1-5 TRBV9 - few TGTGCCAGCAGCGTAGAAGGGAATAGCAATCAGCCCCAGCATTTT CASSVEGNSNQPQHF
TRBJ2-3 TRBV19 TRBD2 - TGTGCCAGTAGTATTGGGCGGGAGGCCACAGATACGCAGTATTTT CASSIGREATDTQYF
TRBJ1-2 TRBV28 - few TGTGCCAGCACCCACATTGGGGGCTACACCTTC CASTHIGGYTF
TRBJ2-1 TRBV13 - - TGTGCCAGGGACAATTGCGGGGACAATGAGCAGTTCTTC CARDNCGDNEQFF
TRBJ2-7 TRBV30 - few TGTGCCTGGACTCCGGGACTGAGCTCCTACGAGCAGTACTTC CAWTPGLSSYEQYF
TRBJ2-7 TRBV20-1 - - TGCAGTGCGGACACCTACGAGCAGTACTTC CSADTYEQYF
TRBJ2-5 TRBV14 TRBD2 few TGTGCCAGCAGCCGGAGCGGGGGGGCGATGGGAGAGACCCAGTACTTC CASSRSGGAMGETQYF
TRBJ2-1 TRBV5-1 - few TGCGCCAGCAGCTTCGGGTTGGGCTTTGATGAGCAGTTCTTC CASSFGLGFDEQFF
TRBJ2-1 TRBV10-2 TRBD2 - TGCGCCAGCAGCGGCCGGGGCCTAGCGGGAGGATTCGGCTACAATGAGCAGTTCTTC CASSGRGLAGGFGYNEQFF
TRBJ2-2 TRBV5-6 TRBD1 - TGTGCCAGCAGCTTTTCCGGGACAGGGGGAACCGGGGAGCTGTTTTTT CASSFSGTGGTGELFF